The 19 T cell receptor beta chains below all came from one sample that was sequenced in a study of shared clonotypes between healthy human individuals. The repertoire was sequenced with immunoSEQ multiplex PCR; TCRdb's copy has only in-frame clones and lacks some. The sample consists of just over 2,000,000 clones, 90% to 95% of them appearing once. Sequences were obtained from naive CD4+ T cells sorted from blood. Subset of the sample: CD45RA+ positively selected. The receptors derive from a man aged 18 to 35 in good health.

V and J are TRBV11-2 and TRBJ1-1; no clear D. Germline V lookup: CDR1 SGHAT, CDR2 FQNNGV. Trimming removed 2 bases at V and 4 bases at J, with 8 bases between. The CDR3 loop spans 13 amino acids. The CDR3 region is CASSLHEGTEAFF. The DNA of the CDR3 is TGTGCCAGCAGCTTACACGAGGGCACTGAAGCTTTCTTT.

This chain links TRBV5-1 with TRBJ1-5; the D is unclear. In germline, CDR1 is SGHRS, CDR2 YFSETQ. Trimming took 0 bases from V and 3 from J, leaving 10 bases between them. This CDR3 is 15 amino acids long. CDR3 nucleotides: TGCGCCAGCAGCTTGGACAATAGTTACAATCAGCCCCAGCATTTT. Its protein product is CASSLDNSYNQPQHF.

V usage is TRBV28 and J usage is TRBJ2-7; D gene unclear. CDR1 and CDR2 from the germline V gene are MDHEN and SYDVKM. The length of the CDR3 is 12 residues. The DNA of the CDR3 is TGTTTTGAGCAGGCATGCCCCCACGAGCAGTACTTC. As protein: CFEQACPHEQYF.

The genes are TRBV14 and TRBJ2-1; a possible D gene is TRBD1 (6 bases). Germline V gene sequence: CDR1 SGHDN, CDR2 FVKESK. The CDR3 sequence is 15 residues long. Trimming cost V 4 bases and J 4 bases, with 14 bases left between them. The CDR3 DNA reads as TGTGCCAGCAGCCCTCTCGACAGGCAATACAATGAGCAGTTCTTC. It is translated as CASSPLDRQYNEQFF.

This chain's CDR3 is CASTSGTVANEKLFF. CDR3 in DNA: TGTGCCAGCACTTCAGGGACAGTAGCTAATGAAAAACTGTTTTTT. The chain couples TRBV28 to TRBJ1-4, with 7 nucleotides matching TRBD1. CDR3 size: 15 residues. Looked up from germline, CDR1 is MDHEN and CDR2 is SYDVKM. The V and J ends lost 7 bases and 3 bases, in that order; junction bases with no gene match: 8.

Concerning this clone itself: This sample includes further DNA sequences coding for the same CDR3. This chain links TRBV18 with TRBJ1-5; 7 bases fit TRBD1. Per germline, CDR1 KGHSH and CDR2 LQKENI. V lost 6 bases, J lost 5 bases, and 4 bases stayed unmatched. The length of the CDR3 is 13 residues. The CDR3 sequence: CASSRGSDQPQHF. The CDR3 bases are TGTGCCAGCTCCAGGGGGTCTGATCAGCCCCAGCATTTT.

This clone has only one observation. Different DNA sequences within this sample yield the same CDR3. The CDR3 nucleotides read TGTGCCAGCAGCCGGGGGCAGGGGGATCAGCCCCAGCATTTT. The encoded protein is CASSRGQGDQPQHF. The chain couples TRBV2 to TRBJ1-5; 7 bases map to TRBD1. V shed 6 bases, J shed 5 bases, and the junction held 7 bases outside the gene matches. The CDR3 is 14 residues long. The germline V gene has CDR1 SNHLY and CDR2 FYNNEI. The complete variable domain, with remaining parts taken from reference TRBV2 and TRBJ1-5, reads EPEVTQTPSHQVTQMGQEVILRCVPISNHLYFYWYRQILGQKVEFLVSFYNNEISEKSEIFDDQFSVERPDGSNFTLKIRSTKLEDSAMYFCASSRGQGDQPQHFGDGTRLSIL.

This chain uses TRBV10-3 with TRBJ2-5; D is ambiguous. V was clipped by 5 bases and J by 4 bases, with 11 bases between them. The CDR3 totals 13 residues. Germline assignment: CDR1 ENHRY and CDR2 SYGVKD. CDR3 bases: TGTGCCATCAGTTGGGGAACCGGAGAGACCCAGTACTTC. Its protein product is CAISWGTGETQYF.

The chain employs TRBV5-1 and TRBJ2-5, with 14 nucleotides matching TRBD2. Germline-derived CDR1 and CDR2 are SGHRS and YFSETQ. Germline trimming cut 4 bases from V and 5 bases from J; bases unmatched to any gene: 7. CDR3 size: 16 residues. CDR3 in amino acids: CASSPGGTSGGETQYF. In DNA, the CDR3 is TGCGCCAGCAGCCCCGGAGGGACTAGCGGGGGTGAGACCCAGTACTTC. The variable domain in full, with the rest retrieved from reference TRBV5-1 and TRBJ2-5, is KAGVTQTPRYLIKTRGQQVTLSCSPISGHRSVSWYQQTPGQGLQFLFEYFSETQRNKGNFPGRFSGRQFSNSRSEMNVSTLELGDSALYLCASSPGGTSGGETQYFGPGTRLLVL.

The chain carries TRBV7-2 and TRBJ2-4, with 14 nucleotides matching TRBD2. The germline gives CDR1 SGHTA, CDR2 FQGNSA. The junction had 11 bases not matched to a gene; V was cut back by 4 bases and J by 6 bases. The CDR3 spans 18 residues. CDR3: CASSSKGTSGSGVNIQYF. CDR3 in DNA: TGTGCCAGCAGCTCGAAGGGGACTAGCGGGAGCGGGGTAAACATTCAGTACTTC.

Note on this clone: This same CDR3 is encoded by further DNA sequences in the sample. The chain carries TRBV19 and TRBJ1-6, with 10 nucleotides matching TRBD1. This CDR3 contains 13 residues. In germline, CDR1 is LNHDA, CDR2 SQIVND (reference sequence). V gave up 4 bases and J gave up 9 bases; unmatched junction bases: 0. DNA for the CDR3: TGTGCCAGTAGTAGGACAGGGGGTTCACCCCTCCACTTT. It specifies CASSRTGGSPLHF.

The chain employs TRBV5-4 and TRBJ1-6, with a tentative D call TRBD1 (5 bases). Trimming stripped 3 bases from V and 7 bases from J, with 17 bases between. Germline V gene data show CDR1 as SGHNT and CDR2 as YYREEE (reference sequence). The CDR3 is 16 amino acids. Written as DNA, the CDR3 is TGTGCCAGCAGCTCTGGAACAGGCCCAGGGAATTCACCCCTCCACTTT. It yields the protein CASSSGTGPGNSPLHF.

V gene TRBV2 combines with J gene TRBJ1-3, with D maybe TRBD1 (5 bases). CDR1 and CDR2 (germline): SNHLY, FYNNEI. There are 15 residues in the CDR3. Trimming cost V 5 bases and J 0 bases, with 11 bases left between them. The DNA of the CDR3 is TGTGCCAGCAGTACCGGGGCCCTCTCTGGAAACACCATATATTTT. This codes for CASSTGALSGNTIYF.

Only one count was recorded for this clone. The chain recombines TRBV6-5 with TRBJ2-3; a weak D match, TRBD1 (6 bases). Deletions cut 6 bases from V and 3 bases from J, with 10 bases between. The CDR3 contains 13 residues. Germline loops: CDR1 MNHEY, CDR2 SVGAGI. CDR3 loop: CASRSDRTDTQYF. CDR3 DNA: TGTGCCAGCAGAAGCGACAGGACAGATACGCAGTATTTT.

CDR3 protein: CASRFRDREIKGGNQPQHF. CDR3 nucleotide sequence: TGTGCCAGCCGGTTTCGGGACAGGGAAATCAAGGGGGGCAATCAGCCCCAGCATTTT. The rearrangement links TRBV14 to TRBJ1-5, with TRBD1 matching 9 bases. Germline assignment: CDR1 SGHDN and CDR2 FVKESK. The CDR3 contains 19 residues. The J segment lost 2 bases and the V segment lost 8 bases, leaving 19 bases of the junction unmatched. The complete variable domain, with remaining parts taken from reference TRBV14 and TRBJ1-5, reads EAGVTQFPSHSVIEKGQTVTLRCDPISGHDNLYWYRRVMGKEIKFLLHFVKESKQDESGMPNNRFLAERTGGTYSTLKVQPAELEDSGVYFCASRFRDREIKGGNQPQHFGDGTRLSIL.

The chain recombines TRBV9 with TRBJ1-5; 11 bases line up with TRBD1. The CDR3 runs 16 residues. V lost 3 bases to trimming and J lost 3 bases; unmatched junction nucleotides: 5. Germline V gene data show CDR1 as SGDLS and CDR2 as YYNGEE. The CDR3: CASSAGTGGTNQPQHF. The CDR3 DNA is TGTGCCAGCAGCGCTGGGACAGGGGGAACCAATCAGCCCCAGCATTTT.

Regarding this clone: The junction does not match germline at one end; this may be a read error. The J gene is TRBJ2-1, the V gene TRBV7-7; 11 bases line up with TRBD1. This CDR3 comprises 15 residues. Germline V gives CDR1 SSHAT, CDR2 FNYEAQ (reference sequence). The CDR3 bases are TGTGCTAGCAGGCCTTGGGACAGGGGGAGCGATGAGCAGTTCTTC. Its protein is CASRPWDRGSDEQFF.

The V call is TRBV5-4, the J call TRBJ1-5; a possible D gene is TRBD1 (5 bases). The CDR3 loop spans 16 amino acids. Germline V CDR1 and CDR2: SGHNT, YYREEE (reference sequence). The V and J ends lost 4 bases and 2 bases respectively, with 16 bases between them. The CDR3, as DNA: TGTGCCAGCAGCCACGGGGGTGACAGAGGCAATCAGCCCCAGCATTTT. Protein product: CASSHGGDRGNQPQHF.

This clone was seen once. J is TRBJ2-6 and V is TRBV27; no definite D call. Germline-derived CDR1 and CDR2 are MNHEY and SMNVEV (reference sequence). The V gene lost 6 bases and the J gene lost 0 bases, with 15 bases spanning the gap. The CDR3 runs 17 residues. The CDR3 spells CASRFKGRYSGANVLTF. Here the CDR3 DNA reads TGTGCCAGCAGATTTAAGGGTCGTTACTCTGGGGCCAACGTCCTGACTTTC.